This TCR beta chain was sequenced during a study of vaccination effects on CD4 cells after COVID-19. Overall study context: The participants, recipients of two vaccine doses, got either BNT162b2 or mRNA-1273. Study conclusions and caveats: Few convalescent patients were included, and no early post-infection timepoints were sampled. Healthy vaccinees' vaccine-induced clones included only 1 of 255 that recognized common cold coronaviruses.

This clone was picked up one time. Its antigen is currently unknown. Assay used: immunoSEQ multiplex PCR; TCRdb lists only in-frame clones, some missing. The repertoire includes about 41,000 clones, around 77% of them detected once, and 2.9% sits in the top ten. With the ViraFEST assay, the study expanded antigen-specific CD4+ T cells using viral peptide pools, then sequenced them. Subsequent to 10 days of culture, CD4+ T cells were isolated. Among the vaccine recipients, none had a prior SARS-CoV-2 infection, and nucleocapsid antibodies were negative. Researchers swapped half the medium for IL-2 medium on both days 3 and 7. Germline V gene data show CDR1 as SGHVS and CDR2 as FQNEAQ. V dropped 3 bases and J dropped 1 base, with 6 bases sitting between them. This CDR3 has 13 amino acids.

This chain links TRBV7-8 with TRBJ1-1, with a weak D call TRBD1 (5 bases). The source material was CD4+ T cells from PBMCs cultured with HCoV-NL63 spike peptides, sampled before COVID-19 vaccination. The clonotype comes from a human donor who received a COVID-19 vaccine. CDR3 sequence: CASSFGGNTEAFF. CDR3 DNA: TGTGCCAGCAGCTTCGGGGGGAACACTGAAGCTTTCTTT. Full variable domain (remainder filled in from reference TRBV7-8 and TRBJ1-1): GAGVSQSPRYKVAKRGQDVALRCDPISGHVSLFWYQQALGQGPEFLTYFQNEAQLDKSGLPSDRFFAERPEGSVSTLKIQRTQQEDSAVYLCASSFGGNTEAFFGQGTRLTVV.